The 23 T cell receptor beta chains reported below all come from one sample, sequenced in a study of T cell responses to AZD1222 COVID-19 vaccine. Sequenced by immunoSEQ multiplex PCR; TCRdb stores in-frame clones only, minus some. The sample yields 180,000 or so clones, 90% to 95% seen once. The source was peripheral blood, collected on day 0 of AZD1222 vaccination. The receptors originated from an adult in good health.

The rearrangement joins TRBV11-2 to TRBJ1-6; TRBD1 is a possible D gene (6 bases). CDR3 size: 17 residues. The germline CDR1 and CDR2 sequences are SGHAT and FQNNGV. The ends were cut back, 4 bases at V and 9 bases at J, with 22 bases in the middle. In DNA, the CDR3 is TGTGCCAGCAGCTCTCGGGGAGGAGGGGGTAGTAGTTCACCCCTCCACTTT. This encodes CASSSRGGGGSSSPLHF.

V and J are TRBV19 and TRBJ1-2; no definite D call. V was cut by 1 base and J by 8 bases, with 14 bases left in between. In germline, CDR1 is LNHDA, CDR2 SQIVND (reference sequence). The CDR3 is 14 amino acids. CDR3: CASSIVTRRVGYTF. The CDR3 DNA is TGTGCCAGTAGTATAGTTACCCGTCGGGTCGGCTACACCTTC.

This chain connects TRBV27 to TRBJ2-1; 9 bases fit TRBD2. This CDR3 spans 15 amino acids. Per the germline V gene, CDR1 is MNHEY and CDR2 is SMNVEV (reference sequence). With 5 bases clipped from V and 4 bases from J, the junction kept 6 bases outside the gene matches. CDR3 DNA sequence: TGTGCCAGCAGTCCCCCGGGACTAGCTTACAATGAGCAGTTCTTC. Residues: CASSPPGLAYNEQFF.

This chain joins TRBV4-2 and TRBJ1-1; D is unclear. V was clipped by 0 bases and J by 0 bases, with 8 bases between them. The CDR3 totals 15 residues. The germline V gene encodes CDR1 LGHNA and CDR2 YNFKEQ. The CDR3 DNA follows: TGTGCCAGCAGCCAAGAGGGCAGCATGAACACTGAAGCTTTCTTT. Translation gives CASSQEGSMNTEAFF.

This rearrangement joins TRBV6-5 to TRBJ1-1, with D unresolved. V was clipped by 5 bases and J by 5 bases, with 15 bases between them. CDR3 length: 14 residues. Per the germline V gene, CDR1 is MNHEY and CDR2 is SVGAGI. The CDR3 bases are TGTGCCAGCAGTCCTAAGGCTGACGGGACTGAAGCTTTCTTT. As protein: CASSPKADGTEAFF.

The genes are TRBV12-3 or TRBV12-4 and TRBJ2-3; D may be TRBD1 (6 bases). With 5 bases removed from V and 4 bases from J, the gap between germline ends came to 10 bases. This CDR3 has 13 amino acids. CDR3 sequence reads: CASSPHRADTQYF. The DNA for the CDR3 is TGTGCCAGCAGTCCCCACAGGGCAGATACGCAGTATTTT.

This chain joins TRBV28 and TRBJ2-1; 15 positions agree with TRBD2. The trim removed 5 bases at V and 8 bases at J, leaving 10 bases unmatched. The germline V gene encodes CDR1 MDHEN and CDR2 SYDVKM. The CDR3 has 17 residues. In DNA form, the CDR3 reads TGTGCCAGCAGTCAAGGACTAGCGGGAGGGCCAGGGGATGAGCAGTTCTTC. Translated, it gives CASSQGLAGGPGDEQFF. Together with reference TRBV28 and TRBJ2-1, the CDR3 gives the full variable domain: DVKVTQSSRYLVKRTGEKVFLECVQDMDHENMFWYRQDPGLGLRLIYFSYDVKMKEKGDIPEGYSVSREKKERFSLILESASTNQTSMYLCASSQGLAGGPGDEQFFGPGTRLTVL.

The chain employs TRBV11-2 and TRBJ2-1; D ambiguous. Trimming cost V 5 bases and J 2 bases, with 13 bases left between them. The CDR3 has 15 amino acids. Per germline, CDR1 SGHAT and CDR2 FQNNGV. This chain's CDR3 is CASSLSAATYNEQFF. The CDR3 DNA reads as TGTGCCAGCAGCCTAAGTGCCGCGACCTACAATGAGCAGTTCTTC.

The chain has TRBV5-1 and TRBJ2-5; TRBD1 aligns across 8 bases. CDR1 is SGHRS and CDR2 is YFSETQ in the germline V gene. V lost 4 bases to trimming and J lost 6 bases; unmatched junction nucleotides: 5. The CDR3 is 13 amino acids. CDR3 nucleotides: TGCGCCAGCAGCCCAGGGGGCACGCAGACCCAGTACTTC. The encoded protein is CASSPGGTQTQYF.

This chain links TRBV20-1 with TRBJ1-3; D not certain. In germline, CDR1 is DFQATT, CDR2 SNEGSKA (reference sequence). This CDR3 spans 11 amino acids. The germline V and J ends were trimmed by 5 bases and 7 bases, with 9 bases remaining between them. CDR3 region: CSAPVGNTIYF. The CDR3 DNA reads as TGCAGTGCTCCGGTTGGGAACACCATATATTTT.

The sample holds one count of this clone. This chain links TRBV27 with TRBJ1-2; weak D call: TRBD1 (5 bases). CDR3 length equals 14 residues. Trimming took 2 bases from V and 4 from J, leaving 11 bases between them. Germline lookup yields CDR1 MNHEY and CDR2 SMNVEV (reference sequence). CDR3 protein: CASSLGAGPYGYTF. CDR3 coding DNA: TGTGCCAGCAGTTTAGGTGCAGGGCCCTATGGCTACACCTTC.

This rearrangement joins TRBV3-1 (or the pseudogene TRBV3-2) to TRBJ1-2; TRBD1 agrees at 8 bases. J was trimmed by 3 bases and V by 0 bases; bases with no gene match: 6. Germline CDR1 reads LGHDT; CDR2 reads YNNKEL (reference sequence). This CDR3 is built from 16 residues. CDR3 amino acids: CASSQDRSTGDYGYTF. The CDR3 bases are TGTGCCAGCAGCCAAGATCGCTCGACAGGGGACTATGGCTACACCTTC.

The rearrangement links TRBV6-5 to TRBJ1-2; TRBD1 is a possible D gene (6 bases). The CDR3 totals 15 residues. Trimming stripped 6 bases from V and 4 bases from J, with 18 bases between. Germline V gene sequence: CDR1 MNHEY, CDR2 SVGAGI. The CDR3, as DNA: TGTGCCAGCAGCCCCGAAGGGGGAGGGACCTATGGCTACACCTTC. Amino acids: CASSPEGGGTYGYTF.

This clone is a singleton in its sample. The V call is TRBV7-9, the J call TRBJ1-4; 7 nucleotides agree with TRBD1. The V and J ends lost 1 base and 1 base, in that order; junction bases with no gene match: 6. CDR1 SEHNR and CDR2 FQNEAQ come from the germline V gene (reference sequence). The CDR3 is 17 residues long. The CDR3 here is CASSLGQGGRTNEKLFF. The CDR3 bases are TGTGCCAGCAGCTTAGGACAGGGTGGGAGAACTAATGAAAAACTGTTTTTT.

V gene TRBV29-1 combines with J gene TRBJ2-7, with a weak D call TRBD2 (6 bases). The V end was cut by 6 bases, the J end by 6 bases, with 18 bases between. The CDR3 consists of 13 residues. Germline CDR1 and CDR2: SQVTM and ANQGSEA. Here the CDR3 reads CSVVLGGGREQYF. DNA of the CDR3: TGCAGCGTCGTCTTGGGGGGTGGTCGCGAGCAGTACTTC.

The CDR3 DNA sequence: TGTGCCAGCAGCGCCCCGGGACAGGGGGAAAAACTGTTTTTT. Protein sequence: CASSAPGQGEKLFF. This rearrangement joins TRBV21-1 to TRBJ1-4; the D call in the table, TRBD1, was not verified against the DNA. TRBV21-1 is a recognized pseudogene. The CDR3 has 14 amino acids.

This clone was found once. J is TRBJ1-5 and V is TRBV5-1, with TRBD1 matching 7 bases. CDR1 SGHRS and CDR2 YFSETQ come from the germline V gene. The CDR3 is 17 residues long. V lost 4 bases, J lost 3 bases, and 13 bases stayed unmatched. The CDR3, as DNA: TGCGCCAGCAGCCCATGGGGAACCGACAGGGACAATCAGCCCCAGCATTTT. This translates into CASSPWGTDRDNQPQHF.

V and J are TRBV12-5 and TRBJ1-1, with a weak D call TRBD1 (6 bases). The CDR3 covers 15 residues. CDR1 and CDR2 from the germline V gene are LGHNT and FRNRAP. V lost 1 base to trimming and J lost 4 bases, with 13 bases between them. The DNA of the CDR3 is TGTGCTAGTGGTTTGGGGTGGGGGCTCAGCACTGAAGCTTTCTTT. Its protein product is CASGLGWGLSTEAFF. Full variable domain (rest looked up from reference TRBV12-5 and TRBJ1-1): DARVTQTPRHKVTEMGQEVTMRCQPILGHNTVFWYRQTMMQGLELLAYFRNRAPLDDSGMPKDRFSAEMPDATLATLKIQPSEPRDSAVYFCASGLGWGLSTEAFFGQGTRLTVV.

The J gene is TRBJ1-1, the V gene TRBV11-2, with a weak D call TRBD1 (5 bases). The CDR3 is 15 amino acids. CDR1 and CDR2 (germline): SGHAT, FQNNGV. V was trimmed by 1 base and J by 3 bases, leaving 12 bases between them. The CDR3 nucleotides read TGTGCCAGCAGCTTAGTGGGGACGGTAGACACTGAAGCTTTCTTT. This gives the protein CASSLVGTVDTEAFF.

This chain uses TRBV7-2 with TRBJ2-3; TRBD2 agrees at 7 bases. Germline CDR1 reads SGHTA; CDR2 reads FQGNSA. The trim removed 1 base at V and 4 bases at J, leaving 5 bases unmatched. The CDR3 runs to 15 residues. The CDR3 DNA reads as TGTGCCAGCAGCTTAGGGTGGGCGGGAGCAGATACGCAGTATTTT. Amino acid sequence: CASSLGWAGADTQYF.

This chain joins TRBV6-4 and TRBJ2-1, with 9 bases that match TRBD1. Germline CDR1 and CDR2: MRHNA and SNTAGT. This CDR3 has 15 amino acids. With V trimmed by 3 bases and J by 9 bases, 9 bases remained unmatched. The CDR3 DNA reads TGTGCCAGCAGTGAAAGGGGGACAGGGATAACTGAGCAGTTCTTC. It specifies CASSERGTGITEQFF.

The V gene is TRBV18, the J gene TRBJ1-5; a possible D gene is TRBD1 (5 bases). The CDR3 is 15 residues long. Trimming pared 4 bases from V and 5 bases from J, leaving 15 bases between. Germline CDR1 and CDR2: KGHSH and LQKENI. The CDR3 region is CASSQSLGADQPQHF. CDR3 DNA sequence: TGTGCCAGCTCACAATCTCTCGGGGCAGATCAGCCCCAGCATTTT.

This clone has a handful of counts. This CDR3 is CAWGPIGRGFDQPQHF. CDR3 coding DNA: TGTGCCTGGGGTCCTATAGGCAGGGGGTTCGATCAGCCCCAGCATTTT. J is TRBJ1-5 and V is TRBV30; 7 bases are a match to TRBD1. CDR1 and CDR2 (germline): GTSNPN, SVGIG (reference sequence). The CDR3 extends over 16 amino acids. With 5 bases clipped from V and 5 bases from J, the junction kept 15 bases outside the gene matches.